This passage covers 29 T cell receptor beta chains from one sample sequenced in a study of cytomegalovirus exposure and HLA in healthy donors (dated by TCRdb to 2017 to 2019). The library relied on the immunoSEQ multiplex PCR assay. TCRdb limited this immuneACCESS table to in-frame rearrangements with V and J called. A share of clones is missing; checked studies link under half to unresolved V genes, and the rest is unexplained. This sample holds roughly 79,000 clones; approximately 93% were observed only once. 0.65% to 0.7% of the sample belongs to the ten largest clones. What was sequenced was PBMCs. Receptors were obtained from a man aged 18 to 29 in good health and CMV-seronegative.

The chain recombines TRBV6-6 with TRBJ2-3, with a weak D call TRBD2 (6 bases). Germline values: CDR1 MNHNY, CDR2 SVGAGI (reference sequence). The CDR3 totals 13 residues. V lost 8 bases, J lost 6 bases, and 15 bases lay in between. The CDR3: CASAPMGTDTQYF. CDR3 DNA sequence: TGTGCCAGCGCACCCATGGGGACTGATACGCAGTATTTT.

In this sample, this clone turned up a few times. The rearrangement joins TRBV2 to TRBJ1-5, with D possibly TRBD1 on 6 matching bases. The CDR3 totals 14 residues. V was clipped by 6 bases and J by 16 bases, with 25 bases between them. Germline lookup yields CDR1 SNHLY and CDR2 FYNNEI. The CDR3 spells CASRGAASPTPKHF. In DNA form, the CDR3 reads TGTGCCAGCAGGGGGGCCGCGAGTCCGACACCCAAACATTTT.

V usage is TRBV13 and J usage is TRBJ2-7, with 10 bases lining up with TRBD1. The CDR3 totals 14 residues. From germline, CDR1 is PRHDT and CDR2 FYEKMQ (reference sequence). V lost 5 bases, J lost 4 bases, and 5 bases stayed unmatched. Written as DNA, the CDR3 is TGTGCCAGCAGCATCCGGGACAGGGGTTACGAGCAGTACTTC. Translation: CASSIRDRGYEQYF.

The CDR3 loop reads CASGTWDSQTNTEAFF. The CDR3 DNA reads as TGTGCCAGCGGCACATGGGACAGCCAAACGAACACTGAAGCTTTCTTT. V is TRBV7-9 and J is TRBJ1-1; 7 bases are a match to TRBD1. V shed 8 bases, J shed 1 base, and the junction held 13 bases outside the gene matches. Germline values: CDR1 SEHNR, CDR2 FQNEAQ (reference sequence). The CDR3 is made up of 16 amino acids.

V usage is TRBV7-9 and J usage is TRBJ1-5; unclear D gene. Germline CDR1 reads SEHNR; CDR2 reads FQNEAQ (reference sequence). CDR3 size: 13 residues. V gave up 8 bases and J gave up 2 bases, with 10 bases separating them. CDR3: CASVQNGNQPQHF. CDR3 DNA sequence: TGTGCCAGCGTACAGAACGGCAATCAGCCCCAGCATTTT.

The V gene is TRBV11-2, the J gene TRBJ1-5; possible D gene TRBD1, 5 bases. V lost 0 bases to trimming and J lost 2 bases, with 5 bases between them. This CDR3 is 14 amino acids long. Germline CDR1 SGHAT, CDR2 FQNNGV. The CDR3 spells CASSLEGGNQPQHF. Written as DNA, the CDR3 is TGTGCCAGCAGCTTAGAAGGGGGCAATCAGCCCCAGCATTTT.

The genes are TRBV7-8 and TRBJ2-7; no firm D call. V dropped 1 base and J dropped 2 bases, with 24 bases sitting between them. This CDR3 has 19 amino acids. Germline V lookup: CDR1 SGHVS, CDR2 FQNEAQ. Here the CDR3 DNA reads TGTGCCAGCAGCTTAGGAGGTACCGGTACGATCCGACTCCCCTACGAGCAGTACTTC. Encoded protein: CASSLGGTGTIRLPYEQYF.

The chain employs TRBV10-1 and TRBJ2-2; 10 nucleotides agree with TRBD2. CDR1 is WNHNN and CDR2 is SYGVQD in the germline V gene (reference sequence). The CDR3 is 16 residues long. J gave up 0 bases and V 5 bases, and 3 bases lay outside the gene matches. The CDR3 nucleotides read TGCGCCAGCAGTCCTGGACTAGCGGCGAACACCGGGGAGCTGTTTTTT. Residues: CASSPGLAANTGELFF.

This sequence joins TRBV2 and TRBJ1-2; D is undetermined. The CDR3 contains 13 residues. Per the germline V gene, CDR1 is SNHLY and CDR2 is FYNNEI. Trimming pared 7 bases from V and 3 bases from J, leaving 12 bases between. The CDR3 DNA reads TGTGCCAGCAAGGATAGCGGGCACTATGGCTACACCTTC. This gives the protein CASKDSGHYGYTF. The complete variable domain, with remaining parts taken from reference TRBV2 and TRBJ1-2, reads EPEVTQTPSHQVTQMGQEVILRCVPISNHLYFYWYRQILGQKVEFLVSFYNNEISEKSEIFDDQFSVERPDGSNFTLKIRSTKLEDSAMYFCASKDSGHYGYTFGSGTRLTVV.

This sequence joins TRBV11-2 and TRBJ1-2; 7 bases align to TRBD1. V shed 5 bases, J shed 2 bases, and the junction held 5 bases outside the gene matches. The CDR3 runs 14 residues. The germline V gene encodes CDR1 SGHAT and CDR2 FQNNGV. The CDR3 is CASSRTGANYGYTF. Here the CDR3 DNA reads TGTGCCAGCAGCCGCACAGGGGCCAACTATGGCTACACCTTC.

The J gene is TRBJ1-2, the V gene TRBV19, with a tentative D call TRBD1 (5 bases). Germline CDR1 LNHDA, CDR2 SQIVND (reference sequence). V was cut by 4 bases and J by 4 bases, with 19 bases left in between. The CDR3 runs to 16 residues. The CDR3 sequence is CASSTQGRPSVYGYTF. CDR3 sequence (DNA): TGTGCCAGTAGTACCCAGGGAAGGCCTTCCGTCTATGGCTACACCTTC.

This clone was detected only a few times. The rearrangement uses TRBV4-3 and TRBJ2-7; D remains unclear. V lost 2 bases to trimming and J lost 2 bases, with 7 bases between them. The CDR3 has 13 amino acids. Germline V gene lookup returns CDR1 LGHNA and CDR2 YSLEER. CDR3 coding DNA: TGCGCCAGCAGCCAACACGCAGCCTACGAGCAGTACTTC. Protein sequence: CASSQHAAYEQYF.

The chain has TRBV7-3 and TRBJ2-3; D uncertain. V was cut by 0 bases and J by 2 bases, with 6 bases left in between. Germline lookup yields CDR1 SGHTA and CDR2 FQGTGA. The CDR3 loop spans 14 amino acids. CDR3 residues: CASSLTFSTDTQYF. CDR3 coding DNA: TGTGCCAGCAGCTTAACGTTCTCCACAGATACGCAGTATTTT.

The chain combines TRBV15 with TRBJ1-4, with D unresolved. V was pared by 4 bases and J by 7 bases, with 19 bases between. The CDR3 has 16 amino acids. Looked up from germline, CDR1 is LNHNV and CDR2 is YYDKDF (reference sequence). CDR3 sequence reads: CATSTRSGQSGEKLFF. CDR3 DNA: TGTGCCACCAGCACCCGAAGCGGCCAGTCGGGTGAAAAACTGTTTTTT.

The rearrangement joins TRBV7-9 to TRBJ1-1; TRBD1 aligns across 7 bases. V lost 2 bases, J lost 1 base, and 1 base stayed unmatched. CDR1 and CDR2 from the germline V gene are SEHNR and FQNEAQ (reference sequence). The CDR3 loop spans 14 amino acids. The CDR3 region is CASSLRQGNTEAFF. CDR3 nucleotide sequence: TGTGCCAGCAGCTTAAGACAGGGGAACACTGAAGCTTTCTTT.

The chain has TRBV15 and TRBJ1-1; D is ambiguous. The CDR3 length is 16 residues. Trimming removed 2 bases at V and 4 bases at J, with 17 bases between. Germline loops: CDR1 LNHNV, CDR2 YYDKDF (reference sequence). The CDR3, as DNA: TGTGCCACCAGCAGACCTCGGACCAAACGGGGCACTGAAGCTTTCTTT. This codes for CATSRPRTKRGTEAFF.

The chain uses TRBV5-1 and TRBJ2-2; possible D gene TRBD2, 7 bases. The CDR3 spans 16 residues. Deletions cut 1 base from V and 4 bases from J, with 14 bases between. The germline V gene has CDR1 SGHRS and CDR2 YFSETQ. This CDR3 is CASSLTGGQGTGELFF. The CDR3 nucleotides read TGCGCCAGCAGCTTGACCGGGGGGCAGGGCACCGGGGAGCTGTTTTTT.

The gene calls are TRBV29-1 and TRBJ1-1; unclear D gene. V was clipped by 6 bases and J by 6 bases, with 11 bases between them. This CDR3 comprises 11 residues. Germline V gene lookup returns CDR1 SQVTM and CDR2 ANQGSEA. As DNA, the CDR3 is TGCAGCGTCGTCCCGGTGGCTGAAGCTTTCTTT. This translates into CSVVPVAEAFF.

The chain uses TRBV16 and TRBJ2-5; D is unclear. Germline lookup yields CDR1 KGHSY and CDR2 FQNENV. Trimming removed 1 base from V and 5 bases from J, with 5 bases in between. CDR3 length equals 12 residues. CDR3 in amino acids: CASSQFRETQYF. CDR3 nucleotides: TGTGCCAGCAGCCAATTCCGGGAGACCCAGTACTTC.

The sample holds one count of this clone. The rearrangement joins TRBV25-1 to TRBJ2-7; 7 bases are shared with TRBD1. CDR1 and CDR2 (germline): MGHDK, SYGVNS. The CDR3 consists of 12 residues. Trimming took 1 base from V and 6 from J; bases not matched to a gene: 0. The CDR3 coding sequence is TGTGCCAGCAGTGAATCAGGGGGCGAGCAGTACTTC. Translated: CASSESGGEQYF.

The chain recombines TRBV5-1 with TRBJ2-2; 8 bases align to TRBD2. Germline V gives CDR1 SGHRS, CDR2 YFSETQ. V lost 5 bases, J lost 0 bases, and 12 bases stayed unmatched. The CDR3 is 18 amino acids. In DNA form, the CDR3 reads TGCGCCAGCAGTGGAGGGGGAACTAGCGGAGCGAACACCGGGGAGCTGTTTTTT. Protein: CASSGGGTSGANTGELFF.

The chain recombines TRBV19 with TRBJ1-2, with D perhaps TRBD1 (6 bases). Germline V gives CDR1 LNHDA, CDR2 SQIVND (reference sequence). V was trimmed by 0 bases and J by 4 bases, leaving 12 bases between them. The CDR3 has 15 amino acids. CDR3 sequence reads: CASSIDWGGAYGYTF. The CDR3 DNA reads TGTGCCAGTAGTATAGATTGGGGGGGCGCCTATGGCTACACCTTC.

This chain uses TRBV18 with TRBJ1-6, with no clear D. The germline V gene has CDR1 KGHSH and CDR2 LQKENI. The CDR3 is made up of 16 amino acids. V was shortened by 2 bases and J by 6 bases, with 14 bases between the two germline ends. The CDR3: CASSPAARSGNSPLHF. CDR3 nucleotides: TGTGCCAGCTCACCAGCCGCCCGTTCGGGTAATTCACCCCTCCACTTT.

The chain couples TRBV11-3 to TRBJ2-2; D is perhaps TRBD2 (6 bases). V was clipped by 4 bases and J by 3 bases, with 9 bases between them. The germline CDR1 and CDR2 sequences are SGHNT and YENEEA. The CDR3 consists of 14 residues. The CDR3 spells CASSSEGDTGELFF. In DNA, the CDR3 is TGTGCCAGCAGCTCGGAGGGAGACACCGGGGAGCTGTTTTTT.

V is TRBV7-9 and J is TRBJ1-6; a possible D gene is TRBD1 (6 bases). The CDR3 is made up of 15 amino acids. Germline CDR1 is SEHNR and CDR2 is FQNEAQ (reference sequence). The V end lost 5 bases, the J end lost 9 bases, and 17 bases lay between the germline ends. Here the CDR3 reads CASSVSYREGSPLHF. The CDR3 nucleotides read TGTGCCAGCAGCGTTTCTTACAGGGAAGGTTCACCCCTCCACTTT. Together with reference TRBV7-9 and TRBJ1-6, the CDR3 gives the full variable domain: DTGVSQNPRHKITKRGQNVTFRCDPISEHNRLYWYRQTLGQGPEFLTYFQNEAQLEKSRLLSDRFSAERPKGSFSTLEIQRTEQGDSAMYLCASSVSYREGSPLHFGNGTRLTVT.

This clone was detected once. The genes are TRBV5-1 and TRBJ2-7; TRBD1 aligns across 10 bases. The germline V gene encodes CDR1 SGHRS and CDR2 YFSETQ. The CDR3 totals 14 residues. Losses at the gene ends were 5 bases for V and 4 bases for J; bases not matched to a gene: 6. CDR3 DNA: TGCGCCAGCAGTTCCGGGACAGGGGAATACGAGCAGTACTTC. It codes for CASSSGTGEYEQYF.

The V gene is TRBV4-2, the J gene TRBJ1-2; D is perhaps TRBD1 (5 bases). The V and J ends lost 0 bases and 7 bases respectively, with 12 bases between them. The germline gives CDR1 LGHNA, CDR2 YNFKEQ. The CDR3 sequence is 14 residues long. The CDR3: CASSQEAREGGYTF. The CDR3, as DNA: TGTGCCAGCAGCCAAGAAGCCAGGGAGGGTGGCTACACCTTC.

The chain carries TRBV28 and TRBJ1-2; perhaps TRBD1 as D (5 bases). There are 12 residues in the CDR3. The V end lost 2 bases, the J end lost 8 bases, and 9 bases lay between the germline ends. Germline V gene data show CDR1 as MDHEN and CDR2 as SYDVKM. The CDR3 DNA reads TGTGCCAGCAGTTTAATTCGGGGGGGCTACACCTTC. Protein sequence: CASSLIRGGYTF.

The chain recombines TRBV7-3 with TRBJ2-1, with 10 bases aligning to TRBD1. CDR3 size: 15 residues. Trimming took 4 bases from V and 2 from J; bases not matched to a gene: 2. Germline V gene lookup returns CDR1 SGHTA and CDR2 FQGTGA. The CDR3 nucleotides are TGTGCCAGCAGCTGGGACAGGGGTACCTACAATGAGCAGTTCTTC. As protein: CASSWDRGTYNEQFF.